This T cell receptor beta chain originates from a study of HIV-infected patients and healthy controls. The sample holds a few counts of this clonotype. V was clipped by 0 bases and J by 0 bases, with 5 bases between them. Germline CDR1 KGHSH, CDR2 LQKENI. The CDR3 spans 14 residues. The repertoire came from unfractionated whole blood and reflected all unsorted peripheral T cells. Reverse transcription used around 480 ng RNA and constant-region primers for alpha and beta. Each of the alpha and beta chains got its own library through chain-specific third strand synthesis with indices. TCRdb passed the 5' RACE reads through MiXCR, listing each CDR3 protein once. The sample lists roughly 18,000 distinct CDR3 sequences; over 9% were seen once.

The receptor was derived from an adult in good health. The genes are TRBV18 and TRBJ1-2; D is undetermined. Sequencing input: blood. CDR3 coding DNA: TGTGCCAGCTCACCACCAGGGCCTAACTATGGCTACACCTTC. This gives the protein CASSPPGPNYGYTF.